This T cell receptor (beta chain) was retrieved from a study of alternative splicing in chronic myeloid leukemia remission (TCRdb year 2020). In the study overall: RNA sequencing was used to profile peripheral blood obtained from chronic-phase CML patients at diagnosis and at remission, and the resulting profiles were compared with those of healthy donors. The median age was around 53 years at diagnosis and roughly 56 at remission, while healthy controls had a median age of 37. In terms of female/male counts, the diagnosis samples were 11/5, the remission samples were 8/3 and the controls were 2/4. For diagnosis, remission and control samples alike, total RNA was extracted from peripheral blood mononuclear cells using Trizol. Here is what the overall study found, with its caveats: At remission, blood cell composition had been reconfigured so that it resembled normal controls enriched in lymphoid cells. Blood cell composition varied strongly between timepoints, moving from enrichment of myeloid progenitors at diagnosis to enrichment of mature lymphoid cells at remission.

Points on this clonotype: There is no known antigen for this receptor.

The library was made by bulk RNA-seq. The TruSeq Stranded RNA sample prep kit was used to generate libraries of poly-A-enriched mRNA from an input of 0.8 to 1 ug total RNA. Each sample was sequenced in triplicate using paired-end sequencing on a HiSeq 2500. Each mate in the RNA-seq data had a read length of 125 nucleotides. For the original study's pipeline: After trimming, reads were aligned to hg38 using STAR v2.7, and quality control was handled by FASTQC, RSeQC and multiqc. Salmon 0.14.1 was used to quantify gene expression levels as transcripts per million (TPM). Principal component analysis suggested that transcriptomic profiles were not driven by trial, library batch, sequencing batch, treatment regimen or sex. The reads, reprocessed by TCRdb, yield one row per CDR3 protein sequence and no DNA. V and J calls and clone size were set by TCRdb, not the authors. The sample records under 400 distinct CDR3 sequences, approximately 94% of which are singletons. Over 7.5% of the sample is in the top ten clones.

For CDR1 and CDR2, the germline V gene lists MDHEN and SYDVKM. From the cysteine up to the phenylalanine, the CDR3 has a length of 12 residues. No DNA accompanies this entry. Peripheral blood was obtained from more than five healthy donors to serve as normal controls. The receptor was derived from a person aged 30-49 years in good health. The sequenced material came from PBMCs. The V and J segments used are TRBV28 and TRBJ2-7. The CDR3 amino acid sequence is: CATSGGYYEQYF.